This T cell receptor beta chain was obtained from a study of cytomegalovirus exposure and HLA in healthy donors. This CDR3 has 13 amino acids. V lost 1 base to trimming and J lost 6 bases, with 9 bases between them. Germline V lookup: CDR1 MNHEY, CDR2 SMNVEV (reference sequence). Both 60 Vbeta primers and 13 Jbeta primers went into the PCR. The repertoire was sequenced with immunoSEQ multiplex PCR; TCRdb's copy has only in-frame clones and lacks some. Here the sample spans 150,000 to 200,000 clones, about three quarters being singletons. This sequence was found in a man aged 45 to 65 in good health and CMV-seropositive. Specimen: PBMCs. The chain combines TRBV27 with TRBJ1-2; a possible D gene is TRBD1 (5 bases). The CDR3 region is CASSLFGQHGYTF. The DNA of the CDR3 is TGTGCCAGCAGTTTATTCGGACAACATGGCTACACCTTC.